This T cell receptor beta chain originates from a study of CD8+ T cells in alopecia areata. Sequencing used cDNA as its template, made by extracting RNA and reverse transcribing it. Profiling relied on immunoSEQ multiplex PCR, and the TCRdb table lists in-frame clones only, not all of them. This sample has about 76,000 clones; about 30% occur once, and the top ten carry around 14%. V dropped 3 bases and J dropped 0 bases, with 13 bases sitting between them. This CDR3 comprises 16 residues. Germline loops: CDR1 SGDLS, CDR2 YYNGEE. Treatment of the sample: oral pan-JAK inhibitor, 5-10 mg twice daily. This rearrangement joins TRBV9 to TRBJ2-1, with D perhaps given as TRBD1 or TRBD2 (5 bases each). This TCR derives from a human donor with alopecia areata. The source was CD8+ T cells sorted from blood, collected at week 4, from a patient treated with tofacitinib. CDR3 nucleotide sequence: TGTGCCAGCAGCGCCCGGGACGTCGCCTCCTACAATGAGCAGTTCTTC. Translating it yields CASSARDVASYNEQFF.